This T cell receptor (beta chain) was profiled in a study of blood T cell repertoires in COVID-19. This clone occurred once. Trimming stripped 3 bases from V and 5 bases from J, with 13 bases between. The length of the CDR3 is 14 residues. The germline gives CDR1 KGHSH, CDR2 LQKENI. Method: immunoSEQ multiplex PCR; TCRdb's copy keeps in-frame clones and lacks some. The data show over 200,000 clones, approximately 84% seen once. The chain has TRBV18 and TRBJ2-5; a possible D gene is TRBD2 (5 bases). This TCR was recovered from a woman between 50 and 59 years old with active or convalescent COVID-19. Specimen: peripheral blood. The CDR3 spells CASSPWTSRETQYF. CDR3 nucleotides: TGTGCCAGCTCACCCTGGACTTCCAGGGAGACCCAGTACTTC.